The 22 T cell receptor beta chains below come from one sample, sequenced in a study of blood T cells in healthy people across ages. Then a second PCR, running roughly 7 to 12 cycles, was carried out with a sample-barcoded 5' primer and a J-beta primer mix. MiXCR, run by TCRdb on the 5' RACE reads, gives a single entry per CDR3 protein. The sample has about 760,000 distinct CDR3 sequences, around a quarter seen once. This sample also belongs to another study, concerning T cells of mothers and their children.

The specimen was blood. The receptors derive from a boy between 5 and 17 years old in good health.

CDR3 region: CSARIGNYGYTF. CDR3 in DNA: TGCAGCGCCAGAATTGGTAACTATGGCTACACCTTC. V is TRBV29-1 and J is TRBJ1-2; no definite D call. Germline CDR1 reads SQVTM; CDR2 reads ANQGSEA. CDR3 length: 12 amino acids. The germline V and J ends were trimmed by 7 bases and 1 base, with 10 bases remaining between them.

In this sample, this clonotype turned up a few times. The rearrangement links TRBV2 to TRBJ2-5; 11 bases are shared with TRBD1. Germline CDR1 reads SNHLY; CDR2 reads FYNNEI. This CDR3 is built from 15 residues. V gave up 6 bases and J gave up 5 bases; unmatched junction bases: 8. This CDR3 reads CASRKGQGASETQYF. In DNA, the CDR3 is TGTGCCAGCAGGAAAGGACAGGGGGCTTCTGAGACCCAGTACTTC.

In DNA, the CDR3 is TGTGCCAGCACCTCAGGCACAGGGAGGGTGGAGACCCAGTACTTC. It is translated as CASTSGTGRVETQYF. The gene calls are TRBV6-1 and TRBJ2-5; D may be TRBD2 (7 bases). Trimming cost V 7 bases and J 5 bases, with 20 bases left between them. CDR1 and CDR2 (germline): MNHNS, SASEGT. The CDR3 consists of 15 residues.

V is TRBV28 and J is TRBJ2-7; 7 bases are shared with TRBD2. CDR1 is MDHEN and CDR2 is SYDVKM in the germline V gene. The ends lost 6 bases at V and 3 bases at J; junction bases unmatched: 5. The CDR3 extends over 13 amino acids. The CDR3 DNA is TGTGCCAGCAGCCGGGGGGATGGCTACGAGCAGTACTTC. This codes for CASSRGDGYEQYF.

This clonotype appeared a few times. V gene TRBV6-1 combines with J gene TRBJ2-7, with D perhaps matching TRBD2 (7 bases). V was cut by 5 bases and J by 2 bases, with 10 bases left in between. The CDR3 has 13 amino acids. Per germline, CDR1 MNHNS and CDR2 SASEGT. DNA of the CDR3: TGTGCCAGCAGTTGGGGGGGCCCCTACGAGCAGTACTTC. It encodes CASSWGGPYEQYF.

The chain uses TRBV3-1 and TRBJ2-3, with 8 nucleotides matching TRBD2. CDR1 and CDR2 (germline): LGHDT, YNNKEL (reference sequence). V shed 7 bases and J 6 bases; nucleotides not matched to a gene: 9. The CDR3 contains 14 residues. The CDR3 sequence: CASTFSGILDTQYF. In DNA form, the CDR3 reads TGTGCCAGCACCTTTAGCGGGATCCTGGATACGCAGTATTTT.

Comment on this clonotype: One end of the junction varies from germline; a read error may be responsible. The rearrangement links TRBV7-9 to TRBJ2-1; TRBD2 agrees at 7 bases. Looked up from germline, CDR1 is SEHNR and CDR2 is FQNEAQ (reference sequence). The CDR3 totals 15 residues. As DNA, the CDR3 is TGTGCCACCAGCTTCCAGCGGGGATCCTACAATGAGCAGTTCTTC. Translation gives CATSFQRGSYNEQFF.

The rearrangement uses TRBV20-1 and TRBJ2-3; 9 bases are shared with TRBD2. CDR3 length: 15 residues. Germline lookup yields CDR1 DFQATT and CDR2 SNEGSKA (reference sequence). V was pared by 2 bases and J by 3 bases, with 6 bases of the junction left unmatched. The CDR3 DNA follows: TGCAGTGCTAGACCTCGACTAGCGGCTACAGATACGCAGTATTTT. Translation: CSARPRLAATDTQYF.

The CDR3 reads CASSWTGTALAGPGDNEQFF. As DNA, the CDR3 is TGTGCCAGCAGCTGGACAGGGACGGCCCTAGCGGGTCCGGGGGATAATGAGCAGTTCTTC. This chain uses TRBV7-3 with TRBJ2-1, with D perhaps assigned TRBD1 or TRBD2 (8 bases each). Germline CDR1 SGHTA, CDR2 FQGTGA. V lost 4 bases and J 7 bases, leaving 32 bases between the germline ends. The CDR3 spans 20 residues.

This sequence joins TRBV6-2 or TRBV6-3 and TRBJ2-1; 12 bases agree with TRBD2. Germline V gives CDR1 MNHEY, CDR2 SVGEGT. The CDR3 length is 16 residues. The V segment lost 5 bases and the J segment 3 bases; nucleotides outside the gene matches: 5. CDR3 sequence: CASSLGLAGNYNEQFF. CDR3 sequence (DNA): TGTGCCAGCAGTCTAGGACTAGCGGGGAACTACAATGAGCAGTTCTTC.

The chain combines TRBV20-1 with TRBJ2-5, with TRBD2 matching over 14 bases. V dropped 0 bases and J dropped 2; count of bases not matched to a gene: 2. The V gene's germline CDR1 is DFQATT and CDR2 SNEGSKA (reference sequence). This CDR3 is 16 amino acids long. This CDR3 reads CSAREGTSGRQETQYF. In nucleotides, the CDR3 is TGCAGTGCTAGAGAGGGGACTAGCGGGAGACAAGAGACCCAGTACTTC.

This clonotype was counted a few times. The chain recombines TRBV5-6 with TRBJ1-2; 9 bases align to TRBD1. CDR1 SGHDT and CDR2 YYEEEE come from the germline V gene. The V gene end was trimmed by 5 bases and the J gene end by 7 bases; junction bases not matched to a gene: 3. This CDR3 spans 12 amino acids. The CDR3 nucleotides are TGTGCCAGCAGTACAGGGGGCACTGGCTACACCTTC. Amino acid sequence: CASSTGGTGYTF.

The V and J genes are TRBV29-1 and TRBJ2-3; D is tentatively TRBD1 or TRBD2 (5 bases each). The CDR3 covers 14 residues. V was pared by 4 bases and J by 0 bases, with 11 bases between. The V gene's germline CDR1 is SQVTM and CDR2 ANQGSEA. The DNA of the CDR3 is TGCAGCGTTGGGGGCGGGTATAGCACAGATACGCAGTATTTT. As protein: CSVGGGYSTDTQYF.

The CDR3 coding sequence is TGTGCCAGCAGGCATGCTGGGGCCAACGTCCTGACTTTC. Protein sequence: CASRHAGANVLTF. This chain uses TRBV5-8 with TRBJ2-6; D unresolved. The CDR3 covers 13 residues. V lost 5 bases and J 2 bases, leaving 5 bases between the germline ends. Per the germline V gene, CDR1 is SGHTS and CDR2 is YDEGEE.

This clonotype has a handful of counts. J is TRBJ1-2 and V is TRBV5-1, with D perhaps TRBD1 (5 bases). This CDR3 spans 14 amino acids. V dropped 4 bases and J dropped 4 bases, with 14 bases sitting between them. Germline V gene sequence: CDR1 SGHRS, CDR2 YFSETQ. The CDR3 protein is CASSTLTDTYGYTF. The CDR3, as DNA: TGCGCCAGCAGCACCTTGACAGATACCTATGGCTACACCTTC.

This clonotype was observed a single time. The rearrangement uses TRBV5-6 and TRBJ2-7; 7 bases map to TRBD2. The J call is doubtful: the DNA matches TRBJ2-1 better. Germline assignment: CDR1 SGHDT and CDR2 YYEEEE. The CDR3 covers 16 residues. This CDR3 is CASSFEREVLDNEQFF. CDR3 nucleotides: TGTGCCAGCAGCTTCGAGCGGGAAGTCCTCGACAATGAGCAGTTCTTC.

This clonotype was counted at least ten times. The J gene is TRBJ2-7, the V gene TRBV7-2, with 8 nucleotides matching TRBD1. The CDR3 totals 14 residues. V gave up 6 bases and J gave up 3 bases; unmatched junction bases: 7. Germline V gene lookup returns CDR1 SGHTA and CDR2 FQGNSA. The CDR3 reads CASSLGQGYYEQYF. In nucleotides, the CDR3 is TGTGCCAGCAGTCTCGGACAGGGATACTACGAGCAGTACTTC. Drawing the rest from reference TRBV7-2 and TRBJ2-7, the complete variable domain is GAGVSQSPSNKVTEKGKDVELRCDPISGHTALYWYRQSLGQGLEFLIYFQGNSAPDKSGLPSDRFSAERTGGSVSTLTIQRTQQEDSAVYLCASSLGQGYYEQYFGPGTRLTVT.

The chain has TRBV7-3 and TRBJ2-7; weak D call: TRBD2 (6 bases). The germline V gene has CDR1 SGHTA and CDR2 FQGTGA. The ends were cut back, 2 bases at V and 2 bases at J, with 13 bases in the middle. The CDR3 extends over 15 amino acids. CDR3 sequence: CASSLVGGVTYEQYF. The CDR3 bases are TGTGCCAGCAGCTTAGTGGGGGGAGTCACCTACGAGCAGTACTTC.

The V call is TRBV25-1, the J call TRBJ2-1; 7 nucleotides align to TRBD1. Germline CDR1 reads MGHDK; CDR2 reads SYGVNS. This CDR3 has 15 amino acids. Unmatched junction bases numbered 16, after V lost 5 bases and J lost 12 bases. DNA for the CDR3: TGTGCCAGCAGTAAGCCGGGACAGAACAATGAAGGGCAGTTCTTC. It specifies CASSKPGQNNEGQFF.

This CDR3 is CASSLQDPYEQYF. CDR3 in DNA: TGTGCCAGCTCCCTCCAGGATCCCTACGAGCAGTACTTC. The chain links TRBV18 to TRBJ2-7; D is uncertain. Trimming took 6 bases from V and 2 from J, leaving 11 bases between them. Per the germline V gene, CDR1 is KGHSH and CDR2 is LQKENI. CDR3 length: 13 residues.

V gene TRBV29-1 combines with J gene TRBJ2-5, with 8 positions matching TRBD2. J lost 5 bases, V lost 6 bases, and 17 bases had no gene match. CDR1 and CDR2 (germline): SQVTM, ANQGSEA. This CDR3 is built from 16 residues. The CDR3 nucleotides are TGCAGCGTGGGGCCCCCGACTAGCGACCTTGGTGAGACCCAGTACTTC. Translated: CSVGPPTSDLGETQYF. The full variable domain, with the rest looked up from reference TRBV29-1 and TRBJ2-5, is SAVISQKPSRDICQRGTSLTIQCQVDSQVTMMFWYRQQPGQSLTLIATANQGSEATYESGFVIDKFPISRPNLTFSTLTVSNMSPEDSSIYLCSVGPPTSDLGETQYFGPGTRLLVL.

The chain uses TRBV7-9 and TRBJ1-6, with D possibly matching TRBD1 (5 bases). Trimming shortened V by 5 bases and J by 9 bases, and 14 bases separated the two germline ends. Germline CDR1 and CDR2: SEHNR and FQNEAQ (reference sequence). The CDR3 covers 14 residues. DNA for the CDR3: TGTGCCAGCAGCCCCGGACAAGAACGTTCACCCCTCCACTTT. It codes for CASSPGQERSPLHF.